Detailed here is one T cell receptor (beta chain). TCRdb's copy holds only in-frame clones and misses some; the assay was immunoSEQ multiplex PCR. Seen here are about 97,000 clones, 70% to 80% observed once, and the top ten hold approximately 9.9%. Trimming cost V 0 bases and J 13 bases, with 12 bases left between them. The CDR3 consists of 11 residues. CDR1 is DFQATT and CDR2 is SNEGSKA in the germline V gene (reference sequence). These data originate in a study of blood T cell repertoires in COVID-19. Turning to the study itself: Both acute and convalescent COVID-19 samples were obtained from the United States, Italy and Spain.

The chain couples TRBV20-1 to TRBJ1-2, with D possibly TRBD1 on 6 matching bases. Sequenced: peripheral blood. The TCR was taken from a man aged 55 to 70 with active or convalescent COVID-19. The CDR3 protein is CSAREQGKFTF. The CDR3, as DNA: TGCAGTGCTAGAGAGCAGGGGAAATTCACCTTC.